These 13 T cell receptor beta chains were sequenced from one sample in a study of cytomegalovirus exposure and HLA in healthy donors. 13 Jbeta primers and 60 Vbeta primers were used for the PCR. Libraries were prepared by immunoSEQ multiplex PCR; TCRdb keeps only in-frame clonotypes and omits some of them. The data hold over 100,000 clones, with around 79% observed a single time. The sample consisted of PBMCs. These receptors all come from a woman in her thirties or forties in good health and CMV-seropositive.

The rearrangement joins TRBV4-3 to TRBJ2-5, with 8 bases identical to TRBD1. The CDR3 contains 14 residues. The ends lost 4 bases at V and 3 bases at J; junction bases unmatched: 4. Germline V CDR1 and CDR2: LGHNA, YSLEER. The CDR3 nucleotides are TGCGCCAGCAGCCTTCGGACAGGGAAAGAGACCCAGTACTTC. Protein sequence: CASSLRTGKETQYF.

The chain combines TRBV5-1 with TRBJ2-7; 8 bases map to TRBD1. The germline CDR1 and CDR2 sequences are SGHRS and YFSETQ. J was trimmed by 0 bases and V by 4 bases; bases with no gene match: 9. The CDR3 totals 16 residues. CDR3 coding DNA: TGCGCCAGCAGCCGGACGAACACAGGGGGCTCCTACGAGCAGTACTTC. This encodes CASSRTNTGGSYEQYF.

V is TRBV28 and J is TRBJ2-1, with TRBD2 matching over 12 bases. The CDR3 runs 19 residues. Germline assignment: CDR1 MDHEN and CDR2 SYDVKM. V lost 4 bases and J lost 7; bases outside the gene matches: 17. The CDR3 region is CASSSLSWATTSGRNEQFF. The CDR3 DNA is TGTGCCAGCAGTTCCCTAAGTTGGGCTACTACTAGCGGGAGGAATGAGCAGTTCTTC.

The chain combines TRBV7-9 with TRBJ1-3; D possibly corresponds to TRBD1 (5 bases). Trimming took off 2 bases at V and 4 bases at J, with 12 bases between the two ends. The CDR3 is made up of 15 amino acids. Germline V lookup: CDR1 SEHNR, CDR2 FQNEAQ (reference sequence). This CDR3 reads CASSLRGEVGNTIYF. In DNA, the CDR3 is TGTGCCAGCAGCTTAAGAGGGGAGGTCGGAAACACCATATATTTT.

This clone was seen a handful of times. V gene TRBV9 combines with J gene TRBJ2-3; no clear D. The CDR3 contains 13 residues. The V and J ends lost 0 bases and 4 bases respectively, with 6 bases between them. CDR1 and CDR2 (germline): SGDLS, YYNGEE. The CDR3 coding sequence is TGTGCCAGCAGCGTAGCTCCCCCAGATACGCAGTATTTT. Encoded protein: CASSVAPPDTQYF.

The chain uses TRBV6-5 and TRBJ1-6; unclear D gene. The CDR3 covers 16 residues. The germline CDR1 and CDR2 sequences are MNHEY and SVGAGI. The V and J ends lost 0 bases and 6 bases respectively, with 12 bases between them. In DNA, the CDR3 is TGTGCCAGCAGTTACTCGGGTTACAGCTCTAATTCACCCCTCCACTTT. Amino acids: CASSYSGYSSNSPLHF.

The rearrangement joins TRBV14 to TRBJ2-2; 8 nucleotides align to TRBD2. Germline lookup yields CDR1 SGHDN and CDR2 FVKESK. V lost 2 bases to trimming and J lost 8 bases; unmatched junction nucleotides: 4. This CDR3 has 14 residues. As DNA, the CDR3 is TGTGCCAGCAGCCAACGGCGGGAGGCGGGGGAGCTGTTTTTT. It encodes CASSQRREAGELFF.

This clone was found a few times. This chain joins TRBV7-2 and TRBJ2-1; 7 bases align to TRBD1. Germline V gives CDR1 SGHTA, CDR2 FQGNSA. With 2 bases clipped from V and 2 bases from J, the junction kept 6 bases outside the gene matches. This CDR3 contains 16 residues. In DNA form, the CDR3 reads TGTGCCAGCAGCTTACTGCGACAGGGCCCCTACAATGAGCAGTTCTTC. Protein: CASSLLRQGPYNEQFF.

This chain joins TRBV7-8 and TRBJ2-3; D not certain. V lost 1 base and J 10 bases, leaving 9 bases between the germline ends. Germline lookup yields CDR1 SGHVS and CDR2 FQNEAQ. CDR3 length equals 12 residues. The CDR3 here is CASSLVASAQYF. The CDR3 DNA reads as TGTGCCAGCAGCTTAGTCGCCTCGGCGCAGTATTTT.

The CDR3 is CAWSSGLNDPVGQYF. CDR3 nucleotide sequence: TGTGCCTGGAGTTCAGGACTGAATGACCCAGTAGGGCAGTACTTC. The rearrangement joins TRBV30 to TRBJ2-7; tentative D call: TRBD2 (5 bases). The germline gives CDR1 GTSNPN, CDR2 SVGIG (reference sequence). Trimming shortened V by 2 bases and J by 9 bases, and 23 bases separated the two germline ends. CDR3 length: 15 amino acids.

Comments on this clone: The junction departs from the called germline gene at one end, perhaps through a read error. Different DNA sequences within this sample yield the same CDR3. This rearrangement joins TRBV11-2 to TRBJ2-5; D possibly corresponds to TRBD2 (7 bases). This CDR3 spans 15 amino acids. Germline V gene lookup returns CDR1 SGHAT and CDR2 FQNNGV. The CDR3 DNA reads as TGTGCCAGCAGCCTAGAGAGGGGGGGGCAAGAGACCCAGTACTTC. It translates to CASSLERGGQETQYF.

V and J are TRBV11-2 and TRBJ2-2, with D perhaps TRBD1 (5 bases). Germline V lookup: CDR1 SGHAT, CDR2 FQNNGV. CDR3 length: 13 amino acids. With 1 base removed from V and 5 bases from J, the gap between germline ends came to 5 bases. CDR3 DNA sequence: TGTGCCAGCAGCTTAGCAGGGACCGGGGAGCTGTTTTTT. Its translation: CASSLAGTGELFF.

The chain is built from TRBV27 and TRBJ2-1; 8 bases line up with TRBD1. V dropped 6 bases and J dropped 3; count of bases not matched to a gene: 10. Germline CDR1 reads MNHEY; CDR2 reads SMNVEV (reference sequence). CDR3 length equals 16 residues. The CDR3: CASRDPRQGIYNEQFF. CDR3 coding DNA: TGTGCCAGCAGAGATCCACGACAGGGGATCTACAATGAGCAGTTCTTC.